These 16 T cell receptor beta chains were sequenced from one sample in a study of T-cell memory formation after mild COVID-19. MiXCR was run by TCRdb on the 5' RACE reads, yielding one entry per CDR3 protein. The profile shows a few hundred thousand distinct CDR3 sequences, 25% to 35% of them singletons. Sequencing was carried out using PBMCs or a T cell subset sorted from them (not recorded which). These receptors were collected from an adult woman who had mild COVID-19 (a few samples of this study predate the infection). Cell type and time point are not known.

This clonotype has ten or more counts. The rearrangement uses TRBV24-1 and TRBJ2-1; D is unresolved. V was cut by 4 bases and J by 6 bases, with 3 bases left in between. Germline-derived CDR1 and CDR2 are KGHDR and SFDVKD. This CDR3 spans 11 amino acids. The DNA for the CDR3 is TGTGCCACCAGTGACCCCAATGAGCAGTTCTTC. Its translation is CATSDPNEQFF.

The chain uses TRBV5-1 and TRBJ2-1, with 8 bases that match TRBD2. Losses at the gene ends were 5 bases for V and 14 bases for J; bases not matched to a gene: 9. The germline V gene has CDR1 SGHRS and CDR2 YFSETQ. The CDR3 loop spans 12 amino acids. CDR3 coding DNA: TGCGCCAGCAGATCCACCCGGGGGGGGAAGTTCTTC. It encodes CASRSTRGGKFF.

The rearrangement uses TRBV4-2 and TRBJ2-3; D possibly corresponds to TRBD2 (6 bases). Looked up from germline, CDR1 is LGHNA and CDR2 is YNFKEQ. The CDR3 contains 16 residues. Trimming took 0 bases from V and 0 from J, leaving 10 bases between them. The CDR3 bases are TGTGCCAGCAGCCAAGAGTTAAGCGGGAGCACAGATACGCAGTATTTT. It yields the protein CASSQELSGSTDTQYF.

The chain is built from TRBV7-9 and TRBJ2-1, with 11 positions matching TRBD2. The germline V gene encodes CDR1 SEHNR and CDR2 FQNEAQ (reference sequence). Unmatched junction bases numbered 8, after V lost 1 base and J lost 0 bases. The CDR3 loop spans 19 amino acids. The CDR3 DNA reads as TGTGCCAGCAGCTTAGTAGGACTAGCGGGCCCTAGCTCCTACAATGAGCAGTTCTTC. Amino acid sequence: CASSLVGLAGPSSYNEQFF.

This clonotype was counted between two and nine times. This chain uses TRBV12-3 or TRBV12-4 with TRBJ1-1, with D tentatively TRBD1 (6 bases). There are 13 residues in the CDR3. Trimming pared 1 base from V and 3 bases from J, leaving 6 bases between. In DNA, the CDR3 is TGTGCCAGCAGTTTAGAGGGGGACACTGAAGCTTTCTTT. Its translation is CASSLEGDTEAFF.

The sample holds a few counts of this clonotype. The J gene is TRBJ2-7, the V gene TRBV4-2; TRBD1 matches at 9 bases. CDR1 and CDR2 (germline): LGHNA, YNFKEQ. The CDR3 totals 15 residues. V shed 0 bases, J shed 5 bases, and the junction held 5 bases outside the gene matches. CDR3 sequence (DNA): TGTGCCAGCAGCCAAGAAGGACAGGGGTTCAACGAGCAGTACTTC. This sequence encodes CASSQEGQGFNEQYF.

This clonotype appeared once. This chain connects TRBV5-1 to TRBJ2-7; possible D gene TRBD1, 6 bases. V was cut by 6 bases and J by 5 bases, with 15 bases left in between. This CDR3 comprises 13 residues. Germline V gene lookup returns CDR1 SGHRS and CDR2 YFSETQ. CDR3 protein: CASMPGQGDEQYF. CDR3 DNA sequence: TGCGCCAGCATGCCGGGACAAGGAGACGAGCAGTACTTC.

The chain joins TRBV3-1 to TRBJ1-6; 9 positions match TRBD1. CDR1 is LGHDT, CDR2 YNNKEL, per germline (reference sequence). V dropped 3 bases and J dropped 7; count of bases not matched to a gene: 7. This CDR3 contains 16 residues. The CDR3 DNA reads TGTGCCAGCAGCCAGGATCGGGGACAGGGAAATTCACCCCTCCACTTT. Amino acids: CASSQDRGQGNSPLHF.

This clonotype turned up a few times. The CDR3 region is CASSVGQNNSPLHF. CDR3 nucleotides: TGTGCCAGTAGTGTGGGACAGAATAATTCACCCCTCCACTTT. The chain links TRBV19 to TRBJ1-6, with 7 bases lining up with TRBD1. Germline V CDR1 and CDR2: LNHDA, SQIVND (reference sequence). The junction had 3 bases not matched to a gene; V was cut back by 5 bases and J by 5 bases. This CDR3 contains 14 residues. Using reference TRBV19 and TRBJ1-6 for the parts outside the CDR3, the full variable domain is DGGITQSPKYLFRKEGQNVTLSCEQNLNHDAMYWYRQDPGQGLRLIYYSQIVNDFQKGDIAEGYSVSREKKESFPLTVTSAQKNPTAFYLCASSVGQNNSPLHFGNGTRLTVT.

This clonotype was detected a few times. The V call is TRBV11-2, the J call TRBJ2-1; no firm D call. The CDR3 is 16 amino acids. Germline V gives CDR1 SGHAT, CDR2 FQNNGV. The V gene lost 3 bases and the J gene lost 6 bases, with 18 bases spanning the gap. The CDR3 DNA reads TGTGCCAGCAGCTTTGGTAACTCCTTTATCGGCAATGAGCAGTTCTTC. It specifies CASSFGNSFIGNEQFF.

In this sample, this clonotype turned up a few times. The V call is TRBV6-2 or TRBV6-3, the J call TRBJ2-1, with 7 bases matching TRBD1. Germline V CDR1 and CDR2: MNHEY, SVGEGT. The CDR3 sequence is 14 residues long. Trimming cost V 6 bases and J 7 bases; bases outside gene matches: 9. Here the CDR3 DNA reads TGTGCCAGCAGGGTGGGGACAGTGGGGAATGAGCAGTTCTTC. It is translated as CASRVGTVGNEQFF.

V gene TRBV12-3 or TRBV12-4 combines with J gene TRBJ2-2; D remains ambiguous. The CDR3 is made up of 14 amino acids. Trimming took 8 bases from V and 7 from J, leaving 17 bases between them. CDR3 in DNA: TGTGCCAGCGGCCTCTCGAGTATAGGCGGGGAGCTGTTTTTT. This codes for CASGLSSIGGELFF.

V gene TRBV18 combines with J gene TRBJ1-5; TRBD1 matches at 7 bases. The germline gives CDR1 KGHSH, CDR2 LQKENI. This CDR3 has 15 amino acids. V shed 2 bases and J 7 bases; nucleotides not matched to a gene: 8. The CDR3: CASSPGGGGEQPQHF. The CDR3 DNA reads as TGTGCCAGCTCACCAGGAGGGGGCGGCGAACAGCCCCAGCATTTT.

The chain has TRBV20-1 and TRBJ1-1; 7 bases fit TRBD1. Per the germline V gene, CDR1 is DFQATT and CDR2 is SNEGSKA (reference sequence). The length of the CDR3 is 13 residues. After removal of 6 bases from V and 10 bases from J, the junction contained 14 bases not matched to a gene. The CDR3 coding sequence is TGCAGTGCCGGGCCTGGGGACAGTCGGCCAGCTTTCTTT. Protein product: CSAGPGDSRPAFF.

This clonotype was observed a few times. This sequence joins TRBV5-1 and TRBJ2-2, with D possibly matching TRBD2 (6 bases). In germline, CDR1 is SGHRS, CDR2 YFSETQ. The CDR3 loop spans 15 amino acids. Trimming stripped 5 bases from V and 6 bases from J, with 17 bases between. In DNA, the CDR3 is TGCGCCAGCAGTTCCCTCGTGCGGGGCGCCGGGGAGCTGTTTTTT. It encodes CASSSLVRGAGELFF. Drawing the rest from reference TRBV5-1 and TRBJ2-2, the complete variable domain is KAGVTQTPRYLIKTRGQQVTLSCSPISGHRSVSWYQQTPGQGLQFLFEYFSETQRNKGNFPGRFSGRQFSNSRSEMNVSTLELGDSALYLCASSSLVRGAGELFFGEGSRLTVL.

The gene calls are TRBV7-8 and TRBJ2-5; D might be TRBD1 (5 bases). Germline V gene data show CDR1 as SGHVS and CDR2 as FQNEAQ. Trimming removed 5 bases at V and 1 base at J, with 11 bases between. CDR3 length equals 14 residues. CDR3 sequence: CASSQDSLQETQYF. CDR3 DNA: TGTGCCAGCAGCCAAGACAGTCTCCAAGAGACCCAGTACTTC.